This T cell receptor beta chain derives from a study of cytotoxic CD8 clonotypes in ibrutinib-treated CLL. Study in general: IGHV unmutated 17; relapsed/refractory 11; treatment-naive more than 14. The samples contained over 250,000 productive templates on average. They also contained an average of about 100,000 productive rearrangements. Regarding the study as a whole: Relative to age-matched healthy donors, clonality at baseline was higher, and it tracked circulating CD8+ T-cell counts. Few clonotypes were public, and these shrank or held steady under treatment.

V lost 6 bases and J 1 base, leaving 12 bases between the germline ends. Germline CDR1 MGHRA, CDR2 YSYEKL. This CDR3 comprises 14 residues. Concerning this clone: The antigen is undetermined.

Libraries were prepared by immunoSEQ multiplex PCR; TCRdb keeps only in-frame clonotypes and omits some of them. Here the sample spans approximately 32,000 clones, 49% being singletons. The origin of this receptor is a human donor with chronic lymphocytic leukemia. The sample consisted of PBMCs, taken before ibrutinib treatment. The rearrangement links TRBV4-1 to TRBJ1-1, with a possible D match to TRBD1 (5 bases). CDR3 DNA sequence: TGCGCCAGCAGGGGACGGACCACGAACACTGAAGCTTTCTTT. This gives the protein CASRGRTTNTEAFF.